This TCR beta chain emerged from a study of blood T cell repertoires in COVID-19. About the research overall: Samples taken during acute and convalescent COVID-19 were collected in the United States, Italy and Spain. In each case, the material was cDNA or gDNA derived from T cells, B-cell-depleted T cells, or PBMCs.

Authors' data handling: How many nucleated cells were present was estimated from reference gene primer amplification. The method was immunoSEQ multiplex PCR; TCRdb's version includes in-frame clones alone and lacks a portion of them. V, J and clone size derive from that table, while D and trimming were established from the DNA sequence. The table shows approximately 41,000 clones, with over 75% occurring only once. The ends were cut back, 1 base at V and 0 bases at J, with 13 bases in the middle. The V gene's germline CDR1 is LNHDA and CDR2 SQIVND (reference sequence). This CDR3 comprises 17 residues.

The clonotype originates from a middle-aged man with active or convalescent COVID-19. The sample consisted of peripheral blood. J is TRBJ1-5 and V is TRBV19; D is unresolved. The CDR3, as DNA: TGTGCCAGTAGTATAGGTTGGGAGAGGAATAGCAATCAGCCCCAGCATTTT. Protein: CASSIGWERNSNQPQHF.